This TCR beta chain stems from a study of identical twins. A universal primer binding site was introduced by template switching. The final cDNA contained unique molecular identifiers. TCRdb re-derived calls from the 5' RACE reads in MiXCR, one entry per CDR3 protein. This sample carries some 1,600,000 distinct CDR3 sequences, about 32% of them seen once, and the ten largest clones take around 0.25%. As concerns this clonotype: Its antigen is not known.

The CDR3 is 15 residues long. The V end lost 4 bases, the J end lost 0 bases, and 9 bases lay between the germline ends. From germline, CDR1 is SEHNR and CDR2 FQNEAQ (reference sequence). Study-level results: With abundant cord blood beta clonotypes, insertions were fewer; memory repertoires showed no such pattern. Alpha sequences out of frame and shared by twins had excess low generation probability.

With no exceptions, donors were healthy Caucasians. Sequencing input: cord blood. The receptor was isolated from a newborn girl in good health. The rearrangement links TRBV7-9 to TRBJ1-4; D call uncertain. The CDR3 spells CASSSQSSTNEKLFF. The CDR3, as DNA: TGTGCCAGCAGCTCACAGTCTTCAACTAATGAAAAACTGTTTTTT.